Only a few counts were recorded for the clone carrying this T cell receptor beta chain. This CDR3 has 17 amino acids. The junction had 8 bases not matched to a gene; V was cut back by 4 bases and J by 0 bases. Germline CDR1 is MNHEY and CDR2 is SMNVEV (reference sequence). TCRdb independently ran MiXCR on the 5' RACE reads; one entry per CDR3 protein. The data contain around 300,000 distinct CDR3 sequences, approximately 7.6% of them singletons. These data belong to a study of T-cell memory formation after mild COVID-19. The rearrangement links TRBV27 to TRBJ1-1; 10 bases agree with TRBD1. Source material: PBMCs or a T cell subset sorted from them (not recorded which). This receptor was obtained from a man between 18 and 35 years old who had mild COVID-19 (a few samples of this study predate the infection). Cell type and time point are not known. The CDR3: CASSSLPGQGMNTEAFF. The CDR3 DNA reads as TGTGCCAGCAGTTCACTCCCGGGACAGGGGATGAACACTGAAGCTTTCTTT.